Below, 20 T cell receptor beta chains from the same sample are listed, as sequenced in a study of T cell responses to AZD1222 COVID-19 vaccine. TCRdb keeps only in-frame clones here, not all; method: immunoSEQ multiplex PCR. The table records about 59,000 clones, 89% of them present only once. Specimen: peripheral blood, collected 28 days after the second AZD1222 dose. Every receptor here comes from an adult who received the AZD1222 COVID-19 vaccine.

The genes are TRBV6-2 or TRBV6-3 and TRBJ2-7; a weak D match, TRBD2 (6 bases). CDR1 and CDR2 from the germline V gene are MNHEY and SVGEGT. The CDR3 contains 14 residues. V was clipped by 2 bases and J by 5 bases, with 13 bases between them. CDR3 loop: CASSYPPPGDEQYF. Written as DNA, the CDR3 is TGTGCCAGCAGTTACCCTCCCCCGGGGGACGAGCAGTACTTC.

The chain joins TRBV5-1 to TRBJ1-5, with D uncertain. V was cut by 4 bases and J by 6 bases, with 11 bases left in between. The CDR3 contains 13 residues. The germline CDR1 and CDR2 sequences are SGHRS and YFSETQ. DNA of the CDR3: TGCGCCAGCAGCGTAAATCCTGGTCAGCCCCAGCATTTT. This sequence encodes CASSVNPGQPQHF.

The V call is TRBV28, the J call TRBJ1-1; TRBD1 matches 7 bases. The germline CDR1 and CDR2 sequences are MDHEN and SYDVKM. V was pared by 7 bases and J by 2 bases, with 10 bases of the junction left unmatched. CDR3 length equals 15 residues. In nucleotides, the CDR3 is TGTGCCAGCACCGACGTACGGACAGGCAACACTGAAGCTTTCTTT. Encoded protein: CASTDVRTGNTEAFF.

This sequence joins TRBV27 and TRBJ1-1, with 7 bases identical to TRBD1. J lost 4 bases, V lost 5 bases, and 16 bases had no gene match. The CDR3 is 17 amino acids. The germline gives CDR1 MNHEY, CDR2 SMNVEV (reference sequence). The CDR3 loop is CASSAGQELYFGTEAFF. The CDR3 bases are TGTGCCAGCAGTGCAGGACAGGAGCTGTACTTCGGCACTGAAGCTTTCTTT.

This chain links TRBV5-1 with TRBJ1-4; unclear D gene. CDR1 and CDR2 from the germline V gene are SGHRS and YFSETQ. V was pared by 4 bases and J by 12 bases, with 13 bases between. This CDR3 spans 12 amino acids. CDR3 residues: CASSQNAKELFF. The CDR3 DNA is TGCGCCAGCAGCCAAAACGCCAAGGAACTGTTTTTT.

The chain is built from TRBV5-1 and TRBJ1-1, with TRBD1 matching over 8 bases. The CDR3 consists of 16 residues. Trimming cost V 0 bases and J 2 bases; bases outside gene matches: 6. In germline, CDR1 is SGHRS, CDR2 YFSETQ. The DNA of the CDR3 is TGCGCCAGCAGCTTGGATCTGGACAGGGCCAACACTGAAGCTTTCTTT. Translated: CASSLDLDRANTEAFF.

The chain carries TRBV29-1 and TRBJ2-3; 7 bases align to TRBD2. V gave up 7 bases and J gave up 2 bases; unmatched junction bases: 6. Germline assignment: CDR1 SQVTM and CDR2 ANQGSEA. CDR3 length: 13 residues. CDR3 nucleotide sequence: TGCAGCGCTGGACTAGTCAACACAGATACGCAGTATTTT. Translation: CSAGLVNTDTQYF.

J is TRBJ2-1 and V is TRBV7-9, with 12 bases that match TRBD2. CDR1 and CDR2 (germline): SEHNR, FQNEAQ (reference sequence). The CDR3 covers 16 residues. The V and J ends lost 0 bases and 5 bases, in that order; junction bases with no gene match: 2. For the CDR3, the DNA is TGTGCCAGCAGCTTAGCCCTAGCGGGAGGGAACAATGAGCAGTTCTTC. It yields the protein CASSLALAGGNNEQFF.

The V call is TRBV2, the J call TRBJ1-4; D is undetermined. The CDR3 is 15 amino acids. Germline V CDR1 and CDR2: SNHLY, FYNNEI. The V and J ends lost 11 bases and 8 bases respectively, with 24 bases between them. The CDR3 DNA reads as TGTGCCGGTTATTACCGCGCTCAGGTAGCGGAAAAACTGTTTTTT. It codes for CAGYYRAQVAEKLFF.

This chain uses TRBV5-1 with TRBJ2-2, with D tentatively TRBD1 (6 bases). The CDR3 totals 15 residues. Looked up from germline, CDR1 is SGHRS and CDR2 is YFSETQ. V shed 0 bases and J shed 5 bases, with 11 bases lying between them. CDR3 nucleotide sequence: TGCGCCAGCAGCTTGGAACAGGGAAGGACCGGGGAGCTGTTTTTT. It is translated as CASSLEQGRTGELFF.

The rearrangement links TRBV18 to TRBJ2-5; D is undetermined. The CDR3 totals 15 residues. Germline-derived CDR1 and CDR2 are KGHSH and LQKENI. The V end lost 0 bases, the J end lost 4 bases, and 12 bases lay between the germline ends. The CDR3 DNA reads TGTGCCAGCTCACCACCGACGCAGGTCAGAGAGACCCAGTACTTC. This gives the protein CASSPPTQVRETQYF.

This chain uses TRBV5-1 with TRBJ2-2, with D perhaps matching TRBD1 or TRBD2 (6 bases each). The CDR3 spans 14 residues. With 1 base removed from V and 4 bases from J, the gap between germline ends came to 8 bases. CDR1 and CDR2 (germline): SGHRS, YFSETQ. Here the CDR3 reads CASSLKGGTGELFF. Written as DNA, the CDR3 is TGCGCCAGCAGCTTGAAGGGGGGCACCGGGGAGCTGTTTTTT.

The genes are TRBV18 and TRBJ2-2; TRBD1 agrees at 7 bases. V trimming: 4 bases; J trimming: 9 bases; junction bases outside the gene matches: 11. Looked up from germline, CDR1 is KGHSH and CDR2 is LQKENI. This CDR3 has 15 residues. As DNA, the CDR3 is TGTGCCAGCTCACTCTCGACAGGGCAGCCCCGGGAGCTGTTTTTT. This encodes CASSLSTGQPRELFF.

The count of this clone is one. V is TRBV19 and J is TRBJ1-3; no firm D call. Per the germline V gene, CDR1 is LNHDA and CDR2 is SQIVND (reference sequence). This CDR3 has 13 amino acids. With 6 bases removed from V and 2 bases from J, the gap between germline ends came to 8 bases. The CDR3 loop reads CASRNDAGNTIYF. The CDR3 region has the DNA TGTGCCAGTAGAAATGATGCTGGAAACACCATATATTTT.

This rearrangement joins TRBV18 to TRBJ2-5; no reliable D call. Deletions cut 0 bases from V and 2 bases from J, with 10 bases between. The CDR3 covers 15 residues. Per germline, CDR1 KGHSH and CDR2 LQKENI. The CDR3, as DNA: TGTGCCAGCTCACCACCGTCCAAGGGACAAGAGACCCAGTACTTC. Protein: CASSPPSKGQETQYF.

The chain is built from TRBV19 and TRBJ1-5; no firm D call. The length of the CDR3 is 12 residues. The germline V gene encodes CDR1 LNHDA and CDR2 SQIVND (reference sequence). V shed 6 bases and J shed 7 bases, with 10 bases lying between them. CDR3 DNA: TGTGCCAGTAGCCTTATAGGCCAGCCCCAGCATTTT. It yields the protein CASSLIGQPQHF.

This rearrangement joins TRBV10-3 to TRBJ2-1; 12 bases line up with TRBD2. Trimming cost V 3 bases and J 8 bases; bases outside gene matches: 8. Germline loops: CDR1 ENHRY, CDR2 SYGVKD. The length of the CDR3 is 16 residues. The CDR3 sequence is CAISDLATSGRYEQFF. The CDR3 coding sequence is TGTGCCATCAGTGATTTGGCTACTAGCGGGAGGTATGAGCAGTTCTTC.

The chain carries TRBV28 and TRBJ2-7, with 8 nucleotides matching TRBD1. The CDR3 loop spans 15 amino acids. V lost 2 bases to trimming and J lost 3 bases; unmatched junction nucleotides: 6. Germline loops: CDR1 MDHEN, CDR2 SYDVKM. The CDR3 DNA reads TGTGCCAGCAGTTTAAGGCAGGGGGCGTTCTACGAGCAGTACTTC. Translated: CASSLRQGAFYEQYF. Full variable domain (outside the CDR3, taken from reference TRBV28 and TRBJ2-7): DVKVTQSSRYLVKRTGEKVFLECVQDMDHENMFWYRQDPGLGLRLIYFSYDVKMKEKGDIPEGYSVSREKKERFSLILESASTNQTSMYLCASSLRQGAFYEQYFGPGTRLTVT.

V usage is TRBV9 and J usage is TRBJ1-2; D is perhaps TRBD1 (5 bases). Trimming pared 7 bases from V and 3 bases from J, leaving 16 bases between. From germline, CDR1 is SGDLS and CDR2 YYNGEE. This CDR3 is 14 amino acids long. The DNA for the CDR3 is TGTGCCAGCGGGGATTGGGGCCGACACTATGGCTACACCTTC. Translating gives CASGDWGRHYGYTF. The full variable domain, its missing parts supplied by reference TRBV9 and TRBJ1-2, is DSGVTQTPKHLITATGQRVTLRCSPRSGDLSVYWYQQSLDQGLQFLIQYYNGEERAKGNILERFSAQQFPDLHSELNLSSLELGDSALYFCASGDWGRHYGYTFGSGTRLTVV.

The chain couples TRBV11-3 to TRBJ2-7, with 10 bases lining up with TRBD1. Trimming removed 0 bases from V and 4 bases from J; junction bases left unmatched: 0. Germline-derived CDR1 and CDR2 are SGHNT and YENEEA. The CDR3 extends over 14 amino acids. CDR3 sequence reads: CASSLEGQGYEQYF. CDR3 nucleotides: TGTGCCAGCAGCTTAGAGGGACAGGGGTACGAGCAGTACTTC.